One T cell receptor beta chain is described in this entry. Its cognate antigen is unknown. Generated by immunoSEQ multiplex PCR, the TCRdb table keeps only in-frame clones and is missing some. Of 100,000 to 150,000 clones detected, 85% to 90% appear once; the ten largest clones hold roughly 1.2%. The data derive from a study of cytomegalovirus exposure and HLA in healthy donors. Study-wide points: Most TCR sequences were uncommon, yet certain public TCRs appeared in many donors. Cytomegalovirus association was listed for 170 or so TCR beta chains.

This CDR3 is 15 amino acids long. Trimming pared 0 bases from V and 3 bases from J, leaving 9 bases between. The germline V gene has CDR1 SGHRS and CDR2 YFSETQ. V gene TRBV5-1 combines with J gene TRBJ2-2; no reliable D call. What was sequenced was PBMCs. The source of this sequence is a woman under 30 in good health and CMV-seronegative. In nucleotides, the CDR3 is TGCGCCAGCAGCTTGGATCTCCCGGACACCGGGGAGCTGTTTTTT. This encodes CASSLDLPDTGELFF.